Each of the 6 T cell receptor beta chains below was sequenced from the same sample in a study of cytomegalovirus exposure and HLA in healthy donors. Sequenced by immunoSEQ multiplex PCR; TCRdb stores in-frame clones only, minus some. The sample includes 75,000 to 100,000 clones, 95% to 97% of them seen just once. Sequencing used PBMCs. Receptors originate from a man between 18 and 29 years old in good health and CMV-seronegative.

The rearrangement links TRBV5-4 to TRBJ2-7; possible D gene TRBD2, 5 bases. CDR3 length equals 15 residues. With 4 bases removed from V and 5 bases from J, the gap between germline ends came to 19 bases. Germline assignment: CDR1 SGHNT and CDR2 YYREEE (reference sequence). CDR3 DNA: TGTGCCAGCAGCCCTTCCGGGAAGTTTTTTAACGAGCAGTACGTC. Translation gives CASSPSGKFFNEQYV.

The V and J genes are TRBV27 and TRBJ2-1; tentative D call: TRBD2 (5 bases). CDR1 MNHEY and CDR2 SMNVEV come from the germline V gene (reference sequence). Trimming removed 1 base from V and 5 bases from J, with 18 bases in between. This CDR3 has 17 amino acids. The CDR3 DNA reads TGTGCCAGCAGTTTATACCCTGGCGGAGGTAGAGACAATGAGCAGTTCTTC. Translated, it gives CASSLYPGGGRDNEQFF.

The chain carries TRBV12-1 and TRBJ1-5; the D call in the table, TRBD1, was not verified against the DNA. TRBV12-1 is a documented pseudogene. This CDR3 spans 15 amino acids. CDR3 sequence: CASSLRQGAGQPQHF. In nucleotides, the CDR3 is TGTGCCAGCAGCTTGCGTCAGGGGGCCGGTCAGCCCCAGCATTTT.

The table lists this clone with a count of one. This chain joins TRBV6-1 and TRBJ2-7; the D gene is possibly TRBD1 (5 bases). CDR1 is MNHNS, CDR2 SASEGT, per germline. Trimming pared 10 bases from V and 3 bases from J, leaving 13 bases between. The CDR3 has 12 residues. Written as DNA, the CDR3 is TGTGCCAACTCCGACAGATACTACGAGCAGTACTTC. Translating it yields CANSDRYYEQYF.

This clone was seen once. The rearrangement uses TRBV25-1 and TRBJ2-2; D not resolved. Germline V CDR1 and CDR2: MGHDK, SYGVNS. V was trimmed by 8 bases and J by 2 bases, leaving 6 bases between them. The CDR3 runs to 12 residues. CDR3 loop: CASVRNTGELFF. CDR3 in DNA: TGTGCCAGCGTGAGAAACACCGGGGAGCTGTTTTTT. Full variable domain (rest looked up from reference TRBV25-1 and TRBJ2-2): EADIYQTPRYLVIGTGKKITLECSQTMGHDKMYWYQQDPGMELHLIHYSYGVNSTEKGDLSSESTVSRIRTEHFPLTLESARPSHTSQYLCASVRNTGELFFGEGSRLTVL.

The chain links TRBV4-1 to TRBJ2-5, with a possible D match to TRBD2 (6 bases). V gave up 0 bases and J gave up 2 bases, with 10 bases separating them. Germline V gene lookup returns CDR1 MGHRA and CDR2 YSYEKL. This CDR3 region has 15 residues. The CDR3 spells CASSQDQSGQETQYF. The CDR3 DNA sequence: TGCGCCAGCAGCCAAGATCAGAGCGGGCAAGAGACCCAGTACTTC.